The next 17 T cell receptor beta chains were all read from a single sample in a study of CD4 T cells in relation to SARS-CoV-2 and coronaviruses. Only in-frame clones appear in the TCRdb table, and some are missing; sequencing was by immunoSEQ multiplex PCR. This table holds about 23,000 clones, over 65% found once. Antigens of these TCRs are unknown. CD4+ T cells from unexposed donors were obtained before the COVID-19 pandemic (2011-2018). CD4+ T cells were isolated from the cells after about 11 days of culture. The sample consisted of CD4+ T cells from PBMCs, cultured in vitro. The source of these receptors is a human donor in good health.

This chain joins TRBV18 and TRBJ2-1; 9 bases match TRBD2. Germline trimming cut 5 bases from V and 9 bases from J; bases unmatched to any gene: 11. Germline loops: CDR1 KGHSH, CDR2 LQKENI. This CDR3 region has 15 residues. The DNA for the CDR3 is TGTGCCAGCTCAGTCGATAGCGGGAGAGCGGTTGAGCAGTTCTTC. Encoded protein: CASSVDSGRAVEQFF. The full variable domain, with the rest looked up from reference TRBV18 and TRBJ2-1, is NAGVMQNPRHLVRRRGQEARLRCSPMKGHSHVYWYRQLPEEGLKFMVYLQKENIIDESGMPKERFSAEFPKEGPSILRIQQVVRGDSAAYFCASSVDSGRAVEQFFGPGTRLTVL.

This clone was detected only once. The CDR3 sequence: CASSESRGRNSHYGYTF. The CDR3 DNA is TGTGCCAGCAGTGAATCGCGGGGTCGGAATTCCCACTATGGCTACACCTTC. The chain employs TRBV25-1 and TRBJ1-2, with D unclear. The CDR3 extends over 17 amino acids. The ends were cut back, 1 base at V and 3 bases at J, with 18 bases in the middle. Germline CDR1 and CDR2: MGHDK and SYGVNS.

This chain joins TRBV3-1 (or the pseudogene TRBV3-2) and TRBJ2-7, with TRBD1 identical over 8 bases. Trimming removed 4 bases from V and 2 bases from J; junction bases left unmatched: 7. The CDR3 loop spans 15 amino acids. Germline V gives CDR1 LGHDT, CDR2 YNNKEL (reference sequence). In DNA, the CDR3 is TGTGCCAGCAGCCGAGGACAGGGTGCGACCTACGAGCAGTACTTC. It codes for CASSRGQGATYEQYF.

The CDR3 protein is CASTPGPNYGYTF. The CDR3 nucleotides are TGTGCCAGCACGCCGGGACCTAACTATGGCTACACCTTC. The chain carries TRBV6-4 and TRBJ1-2, with D possibly matching TRBD1 (5 bases). V was clipped by 7 bases and J by 0 bases, with 9 bases between them. CDR1 is MRHNA, CDR2 SNTAGT, per germline. The CDR3 has 13 amino acids.

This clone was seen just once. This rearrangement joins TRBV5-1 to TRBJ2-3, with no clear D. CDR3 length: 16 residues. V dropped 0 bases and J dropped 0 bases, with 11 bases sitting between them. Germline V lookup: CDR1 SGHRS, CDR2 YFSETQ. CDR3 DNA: TGCGCCAGCAGCTTGGCGCCCCCGTTGAGCACAGATACGCAGTATTTT. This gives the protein CASSLAPPLSTDTQYF.

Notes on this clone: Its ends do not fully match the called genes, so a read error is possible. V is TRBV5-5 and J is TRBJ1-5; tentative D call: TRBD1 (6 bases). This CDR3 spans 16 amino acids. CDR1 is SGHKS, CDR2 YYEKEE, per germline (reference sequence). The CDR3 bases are TGTGCCAGCAGCTTGGAGGTAGGGGGGGGCAACCAGCCCCAGCATTTT. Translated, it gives CASSLEVGGGNQPQHF.

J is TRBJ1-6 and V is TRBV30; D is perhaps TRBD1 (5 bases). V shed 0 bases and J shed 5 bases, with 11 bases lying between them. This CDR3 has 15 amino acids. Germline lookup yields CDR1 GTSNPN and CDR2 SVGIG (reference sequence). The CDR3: CAWSVRTPNNSPLHF. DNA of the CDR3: TGTGCCTGGAGTGTTCGGACACCCAATAATTCACCCCTCCACTTT.

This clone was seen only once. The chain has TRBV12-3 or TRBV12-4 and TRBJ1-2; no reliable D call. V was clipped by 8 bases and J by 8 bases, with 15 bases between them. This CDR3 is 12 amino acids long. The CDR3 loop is CASLMAGSGYTF. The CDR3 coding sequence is TGTGCCAGCCTTATGGCTGGGTCCGGCTACACCTTC.

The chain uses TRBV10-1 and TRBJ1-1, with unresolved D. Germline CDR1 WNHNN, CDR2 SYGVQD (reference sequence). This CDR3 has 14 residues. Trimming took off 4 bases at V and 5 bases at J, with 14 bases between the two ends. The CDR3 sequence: CASSGVRTGTEAFF. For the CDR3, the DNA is TGCGCCAGCAGTGGGGTCCGAACTGGGACTGAAGCTTTCTTT.

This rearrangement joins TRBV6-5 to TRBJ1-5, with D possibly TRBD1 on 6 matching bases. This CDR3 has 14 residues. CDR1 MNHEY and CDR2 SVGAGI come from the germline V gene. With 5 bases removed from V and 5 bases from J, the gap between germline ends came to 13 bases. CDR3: CASSPGQGYQPQHF. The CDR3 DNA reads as TGTGCCAGCAGTCCCGGGCAGGGGTATCAGCCCCAGCATTTT.

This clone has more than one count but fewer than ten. The CDR3 nucleotides read TGCGCCAGCAGGGCCCCCTCGCAGGGCTACACCTTC. It is translated as CASRAPSQGYTF. The chain couples TRBV4-1 to TRBJ1-2; the D is unclear. From germline, CDR1 is MGHRA and CDR2 YSYEKL. The CDR3 extends over 12 amino acids. Deletions cut 6 bases from V and 8 bases from J, with 13 bases between.

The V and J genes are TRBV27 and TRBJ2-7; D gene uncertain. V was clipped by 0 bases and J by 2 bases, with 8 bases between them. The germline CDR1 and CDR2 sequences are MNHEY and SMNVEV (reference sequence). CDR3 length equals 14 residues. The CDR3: CASSLSRNPYEQYF. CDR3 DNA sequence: TGTGCCAGCAGTTTATCGAGAAATCCCTACGAGCAGTACTTC.

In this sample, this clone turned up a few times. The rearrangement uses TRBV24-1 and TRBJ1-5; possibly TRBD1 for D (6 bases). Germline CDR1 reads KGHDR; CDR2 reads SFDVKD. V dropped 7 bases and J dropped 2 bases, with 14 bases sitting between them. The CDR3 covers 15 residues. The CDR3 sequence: CATRQGRSGNQPQHF. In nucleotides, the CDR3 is TGTGCCACCAGACAGGGTAGGTCCGGCAATCAGCCCCAGCATTTT.

The CDR3 sequence: CASSQSNGQGPLSGNTIYF. The CDR3, as DNA: TGCGCCAGCAGTCAATCAAACGGACAGGGGCCCCTCTCTGGAAACACCATATATTTT. The rearrangement joins TRBV23-1 to TRBJ1-3; TRBD1 matches at 9 bases. TRBV23-1 is flagged as an ORF with uncertain function. This CDR3 contains 19 residues. V shed 0 bases and J 0 bases; nucleotides not matched to a gene: 9.

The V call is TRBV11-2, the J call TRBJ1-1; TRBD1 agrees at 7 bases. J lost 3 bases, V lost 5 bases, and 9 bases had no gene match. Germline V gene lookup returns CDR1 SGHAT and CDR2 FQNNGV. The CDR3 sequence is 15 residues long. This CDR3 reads CASSLGQTTHTEAFF. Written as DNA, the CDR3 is TGTGCCAGCAGCCTGGGACAGACCACCCACACTGAAGCTTTCTTT.

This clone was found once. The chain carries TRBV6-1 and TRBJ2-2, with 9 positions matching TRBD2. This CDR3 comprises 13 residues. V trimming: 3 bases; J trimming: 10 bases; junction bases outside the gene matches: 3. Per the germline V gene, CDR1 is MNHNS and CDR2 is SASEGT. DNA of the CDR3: TGTGCCAGCAGTGATGGCGGGAGGGAGGAGCTGTTTTTT. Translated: CASSDGGREELFF.

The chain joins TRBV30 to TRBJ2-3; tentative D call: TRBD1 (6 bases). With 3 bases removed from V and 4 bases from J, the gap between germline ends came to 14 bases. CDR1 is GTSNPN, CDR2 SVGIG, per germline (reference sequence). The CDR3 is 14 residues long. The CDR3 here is CAWRYKGVADTQYF. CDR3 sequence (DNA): TGTGCCTGGAGGTACAAGGGGGTTGCAGATACGCAGTATTTT. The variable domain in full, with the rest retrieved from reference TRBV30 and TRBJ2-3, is SQTIHQWPATLVQPVGSPLSLECTVEGTSNPNLYWYRQAAGRGLQLLFYSVGIGQISSEVPQNLSASRPQDRQFILSSKKLLLSDSGFYLCAWRYKGVADTQYFGPGTRLTVL.